One and the same sample provided the 29 T cell receptor beta chains below, sequenced in a study of CD8 T cells in Susac syndrome (dated by TCRdb to between 2019 and 2020). The library was generated by the immunoSEQ multiplex PCR assay. RNA was extracted with the RNeasy kit and roughly 0.5 to 1 ug was reverse transcribed using random hexamers. In-frame beta chains were kept once TCRdb had trimmed the public reads at Q25 with fastp and called clones with MiXCR. Records with the same CDR3 protein are collapsed into one entry carrying the most frequent genes and DNA. Counted in this sample were 95,000 to 150,000 distinct CDR3 sequences; around 94% of them appeared once. The ten largest clones take up about 0.29% of the sample. The sequencing sample was made of CD8+ T cells from PBMCs. The receptors come from a human donor with Susac syndrome.

The sample holds a few counts of this clonotype. J is TRBJ2-1 and V is TRBV20-1; 8 nucleotides agree with TRBD1. CDR1 DFQATT and CDR2 SNEGSKA come from the germline V gene (reference sequence). The V and J ends lost 7 bases and 9 bases, in that order; junction bases with no gene match: 5. This CDR3 has 11 amino acids. The CDR3 spells CSGGQGTEQFF. Here the CDR3 DNA reads TGCAGTGGCGGACAGGGTACTGAGCAGTTCTTC.

This sequence joins TRBV20-1 and TRBJ1-4; D remains ambiguous. Looked up from germline, CDR1 is DFQATT and CDR2 is SNEGSKA (reference sequence). The V and J ends lost 1 base and 4 bases respectively, with 4 bases between them. The CDR3 contains 12 residues. CDR3 sequence reads: CSARGGNEKLFF. CDR3 nucleotide sequence: TGCAGTGCTAGAGGGGGTAATGAAAAACTGTTTTTT.

The J gene is TRBJ1-1, the V gene TRBV7-9; the D is unclear. Between the trimmed V and J ends, which lost 3 bases and 0 bases, there was a span of 5 bases. CDR1 and CDR2 from the germline V gene are SEHNR and FQNEAQ (reference sequence). The CDR3 consists of 13 residues. The chain's CDR3 is CASSLELNTEAFF. CDR3 DNA: TGTGCCAGCAGCTTGGAATTGAACACTGAAGCTTTCTTT.

The rearrangement links TRBV29-1 to TRBJ1-2; possibly TRBD1 for D (5 bases). Germline CDR1 and CDR2: SQVTM and ANQGSEA. The V end lost 0 bases, the J end lost 6 bases, and 8 bases lay between the germline ends. This CDR3 has 12 amino acids. The CDR3 DNA sequence: TGCAGCGTTGAAGATCTAGGGGATGGCTACACCTTC. This encodes CSVEDLGDGYTF.

The CDR3 DNA reads TGTGCCAGCAGCTTAGGAGCCCCCAATCAGCCCCAGCATTTT. Amino acid sequence: CASSLGAPNQPQHF. The V call is TRBV11-2, the J call TRBJ1-5; D unresolved. The CDR3 contains 14 residues. Trimming removed 1 base from V and 3 bases from J, with 7 bases in between. The germline CDR1 and CDR2 sequences are SGHAT and FQNNGV.

The CDR3 loop is CASSFGGMGNQPQHF. The CDR3 DNA follows: TGTGCCAGCAGCTTCGGGGGGATGGGCAATCAGCCCCAGCATTTT. The chain is built from TRBV11-2 and TRBJ1-5, with D possibly being TRBD1 (5 bases). From germline, CDR1 is SGHAT and CDR2 FQNNGV. CDR3 length equals 15 residues. V lost 3 bases and J lost 2, with 11 bases in between.

This chain connects TRBV30 to TRBJ1-1, with D possibly matching TRBD1 (6 bases). V lost 1 base, J lost 1 base, and 10 bases lay in between. Germline CDR1 is GTSNPN and CDR2 is SVGIG (reference sequence). There are 14 residues in the CDR3. CDR3 in DNA: TGTGCCTGGAGTGACTTGACAGGGAACACTGAAGCTTTCTTT. Its translation: CAWSDLTGNTEAFF.

The V call is TRBV25-1, the J call TRBJ2-5; TRBD2 is a possible D gene (6 bases). CDR1 is MGHDK and CDR2 is SYGVNS in the germline V gene. This CDR3 comprises 15 residues. The V and J ends lost 0 bases and 3 bases respectively, with 11 bases between them. The CDR3 DNA is TGTGCCAGCAGTGAATACGGAGGGTGGAAAGAGACCCAGTACTTC. It specifies CASSEYGGWKETQYF.

This clonotype was detected a few times. The chain recombines TRBV12-3 or TRBV12-4 with TRBJ1-2, with 9 nucleotides matching TRBD1. This CDR3 contains 14 residues. V lost 5 bases, J lost 4 bases, and 5 bases stayed unmatched. The chain's CDR3 is CASSPDRGGYGYTF. The CDR3 DNA follows: TGTGCCAGCAGTCCGGACAGGGGTGGCTATGGCTACACCTTC.

This rearrangement joins TRBV2 to TRBJ2-3; possible D gene TRBD2, 6 bases. CDR1 is SNHLY and CDR2 is FYNNEI in the germline V gene. This CDR3 has 15 amino acids. V dropped 11 bases and J dropped 3 bases, with 21 bases sitting between them. The CDR3 protein is CAQPEPGEWTDTQYF. CDR3 nucleotide sequence: TGTGCCCAACCGGAGCCGGGGGAGTGGACAGATACGCAGTATTTT.

The rearrangement links TRBV7-2 to TRBJ2-6; 11 positions match TRBD1. CDR1 is SGHTA and CDR2 is FQGNSA in the germline V gene. Unmatched junction bases numbered 3, after V lost 5 bases and J lost 3 bases. The length of the CDR3 is 16 residues. The CDR3 spells CASSRDRGIGANVLTF. Here the CDR3 DNA reads TGTGCCAGCAGCCGGGACAGGGGGATTGGGGCCAACGTCCTGACTTTC. The full variable domain, with the rest looked up from reference TRBV7-2 and TRBJ2-6, is GAGVSQSPSNKVTEKGKDVELRCDPISGHTALYWYRQSLGQGLEFLIYFQGNSAPDKSGLPSDRFSAERTGGSVSTLTIQRTQQEDSAVYLCASSRDRGIGANVLTFGAGSRLTVL.

This sequence joins TRBV5-6 and TRBJ2-1; TRBD2 matches at 12 bases. The CDR3 is 18 residues long. The germline V gene has CDR1 SGHDT and CDR2 YYEEEE. The V gene end was trimmed by 0 bases and the J gene end by 0 bases; junction bases not matched to a gene: 4. The CDR3 protein is CASSLASLAGGSYNEQFF. CDR3 sequence (DNA): TGTGCCAGCAGCTTGGCCTCACTAGCGGGGGGCTCCTACAATGAGCAGTTCTTC.

The chain employs TRBV3-1 and TRBJ1-5; D is uncertain. Germline V gene lookup returns CDR1 LGHDT and CDR2 YNNKEL (reference sequence). V lost 0 bases to trimming and J lost 2 bases, with 11 bases between them. The CDR3 consists of 16 residues. The CDR3 nucleotides read TGTGCCAGCAGCCAAGACAGTTCCGGGCGCAATCAGCCCCAGCATTTT. This codes for CASSQDSSGRNQPQHF.

The gene calls are TRBV9 and TRBJ2-1; 8 positions match TRBD2. The CDR3 spans 17 residues. Germline V gives CDR1 SGDLS, CDR2 YYNGEE. The V segment lost 2 bases and the J segment 4 bases; nucleotides outside the gene matches: 11. This chain's CDR3 is CASSVVDAREGYNEQFF. DNA for the CDR3: TGTGCCAGCAGCGTCGTAGACGCCCGGGAGGGGTACAATGAGCAGTTCTTC. Combining the CDR3 with reference TRBV9 and TRBJ2-1 gives the whole variable domain DSGVTQTPKHLITATGQRVTLRCSPRSGDLSVYWYQQSLDQGLQFLIQYYNGEERAKGNILERFSAQQFPDLHSELNLSSLELGDSALYFCASSVVDAREGYNEQFFGPGTRLTVL.

The rearrangement joins TRBV29-1 to TRBJ2-1; the D call may be TRBD1 or TRBD2 (6 bases each). The CDR3 is 14 residues long. From germline, CDR1 is SQVTM and CDR2 ANQGSEA. With 7 bases removed from V and 5 bases from J, the gap between germline ends came to 18 bases. The CDR3: CSALPGANDNEQFF. The CDR3 DNA follows: TGCAGCGCCCTCCCGGGGGCCAACGACAATGAGCAGTTCTTC.

The chain joins TRBV29-1 to TRBJ1-3, with D unresolved. V dropped 7 bases and J dropped 4 bases, with 17 bases sitting between them. The CDR3 sequence is 14 residues long. The germline CDR1 and CDR2 sequences are SQVTM and ANQGSEA. The DNA of the CDR3 is TGCAGCGCTTCTTTCGGTACTGGGGGAAACACCATATATTTT. Translating gives CSASFGTGGNTIYF.

J is TRBJ1-4 and V is TRBV13; no reliable D call. The germline CDR1 and CDR2 sequences are PRHDT and FYEKMQ (reference sequence). Trimming shortened V by 5 bases and J by 7 bases, and 17 bases separated the two germline ends. This CDR3 has 15 amino acids. This chain's CDR3 is CASSLTGSLGEKLFF. The CDR3 DNA follows: TGTGCCAGCAGCCTCACCGGGAGCCTGGGTGAAAAACTGTTTTTT.

V usage is TRBV9 and J usage is TRBJ2-7; 9 nucleotides line up with TRBD1. CDR1 is SGDLS, CDR2 YYNGEE, per germline. Trimming removed 3 bases from V and 6 bases from J; junction bases left unmatched: 4. The CDR3 spans 13 residues. The CDR3 loop is CASSAGQGPEQYF. The DNA of the CDR3 is TGTGCCAGCAGCGCCGGACAGGGGCCCGAGCAGTACTTC. Based on the CDR3 plus reference TRBV9 and TRBJ2-7, the full variable domain is DSGVTQTPKHLITATGQRVTLRCSPRSGDLSVYWYQQSLDQGLQFLIQYYNGEERAKGNILERFSAQQFPDLHSELNLSSLELGDSALYFCASSAGQGPEQYFGPGTRLTVT.

This chain joins TRBV24-1 and TRBJ2-2; D not resolved. CDR3 length equals 12 residues. V was clipped by 5 bases and J by 5 bases, with 5 bases between them. CDR1 and CDR2 (germline): KGHDR, SFDVKD. The CDR3 DNA is TGTGCCACCAGTGGGGGAACCGGGGAGCTGTTTTTT. Amino acids: CATSGGTGELFF.

This sequence joins TRBV6-4 and TRBJ2-1, with unresolved D. Germline V gene data show CDR1 as MRHNA and CDR2 as SNTAGT. V was shortened by 6 bases and J by 3 bases, with 12 bases between the two germline ends. The CDR3 consists of 14 residues. CDR3 in DNA: TGTGCCAGCAGAGAGGAGAAGGGCTACAATGAGCAGTTCTTC. It is translated as CASREEKGYNEQFF.

The rearrangement uses TRBV29-1 and TRBJ2-2; 12 nucleotides line up with TRBD1. This CDR3 is built from 15 residues. J gave up 4 bases and V 6 bases, and 6 bases lay outside the gene matches. Germline lookup yields CDR1 SQVTM and CDR2 ANQGSEA. The CDR3 here is CSVAGTGGFTGELFF. DNA of the CDR3: TGCAGCGTGGCCGGGACAGGGGGCTTCACCGGGGAGCTGTTTTTT.

V is TRBV27 and J is TRBJ2-1; D unresolved. The CDR3 is 13 amino acids. Germline-derived CDR1 and CDR2 are MNHEY and SMNVEV (reference sequence). V was trimmed by 4 bases and J by 6 bases, leaving 10 bases between them. The DNA of the CDR3 is TGTGCCAGCAGTTCCTCGCCGCCCAATGAGCAGTTCTTC. It specifies CASSSSPPNEQFF.

In its sample, this clonotype was seen once. The rearrangement uses TRBV12-3 or TRBV12-4 and TRBJ2-5; TRBD2 matches 11 bases. J lost 4 bases, V lost 4 bases, and 8 bases had no gene match. There are 16 residues in the CDR3. Here the CDR3 reads CASSSPSGGIGETQYF. The CDR3 DNA is TGTGCCAGCAGTTCCCCTAGCGGGGGGATTGGAGAGACCCAGTACTTC.

The chain recombines TRBV20-1 with TRBJ2-2; D is perhaps TRBD2 (6 bases). Germline values: CDR1 DFQATT, CDR2 SNEGSKA (reference sequence). CDR3 length: 15 residues. V was cut by 0 bases and J by 5 bases, with 13 bases left in between. CDR3 DNA sequence: TGCAGTGCTAGAGATGGGGGGAAAGGGACCGGGGAGCTGTTTTTT. This sequence encodes CSARDGGKGTGELFF.

The chain combines TRBV29-1 with TRBJ2-5; 8 bases match TRBD2. With 7 bases clipped from V and 2 bases from J, the junction kept 12 bases outside the gene matches. CDR1 and CDR2 from the germline V gene are SQVTM and ANQGSEA. The CDR3 is 15 residues long. CDR3 residues: CSANPRGGAQETQYF. In nucleotides, the CDR3 is TGCAGCGCCAATCCTCGGGGGGGGGCACAAGAGACCCAGTACTTC.

The V and J genes are TRBV4-1 and TRBJ1-2, with D perhaps TRBD1 (5 bases). This CDR3 has 15 amino acids. V gave up 0 bases and J gave up 3 bases, with 11 bases separating them. The germline V gene has CDR1 MGHRA and CDR2 YSYEKL. CDR3 nucleotide sequence: TGCGCCAGCAGCCAAGATCTTTTGGGGGACTATGGCTACACCTTC. Translation: CASSQDLLGDYGYTF.

V and J are TRBV12-3 or TRBV12-4 and TRBJ1-1, with D perhaps matching TRBD1 (5 bases). The CDR3 has 17 amino acids. Trimming left V 3 bases short and J 4 bases short, with 21 bases between. The CDR3 sequence is CASSFRYGRGEGTEAFF. The CDR3 DNA reads as TGTGCCAGCAGTTTCAGATACGGACGGGGGGAGGGCACTGAAGCTTTCTTT.

The chain couples TRBV5-1 to TRBJ1-1; possibly TRBD1 for D (6 bases). Between the trimmed V and J ends, which lost 1 base and 0 bases, there was a span of 13 bases. The CDR3 covers 16 residues. Looked up from germline, CDR1 is SGHRS and CDR2 is YFSETQ. CDR3 loop: CASSLTGRSMNTEAFF. The CDR3, as DNA: TGCGCCAGCAGCTTGACAGGGAGGTCCATGAACACTGAAGCTTTCTTT.

J is TRBJ2-7 and V is TRBV4-1; 9 bases line up with TRBD1. CDR3 length: 14 amino acids. Germline V gene data show CDR1 as MGHRA and CDR2 as YSYEKL. V was clipped by 3 bases and J by 6 bases; unmatched bases: 6. The CDR3, as DNA: TGCGCCAGCAGCCACGGGACAGGGATCCCCGAGCAGTACTTC. Its protein is CASSHGTGIPEQYF.